The 28 T cell receptor beta chains below come from one sample, sequenced in a study of blood T cell repertoires in COVID-19. The method was immunoSEQ multiplex PCR; TCRdb's version includes in-frame clones alone and lacks a portion of them. The sample includes about 320,000 clones, 75% to 90% of them seen just once. The sequencing sample was made of PBMCs or T cells enriched from blood (not recorded which). Receptors were obtained from a man aged 60 to 69 who had recovered from COVID-19.

Comments on this clone: This CDR3 is also generated by other DNA sequences in the sample. The V and J genes are TRBV5-1 and TRBJ2-7, with 12 bases matching TRBD2. Trimming at V came to 4 bases and at J to 6 bases, leaving 2 bases not matched to a gene. Per the germline V gene, CDR1 is SGHRS and CDR2 is YFSETQ. The length of the CDR3 is 13 residues. CDR3 sequence reads: CASSLAGGREQYF. For the CDR3, the DNA is TGCGCCAGCAGCCTAGCGGGAGGGCGCGAGCAGTACTTC.

This clone has just a few counts. This sequence joins TRBV6-6 and TRBJ2-1; 10 bases line up with TRBD2. The CDR3 sequence is 18 residues long. Germline V CDR1 and CDR2: MNHNY, SVGAGI (reference sequence). The J segment lost 2 bases and the V segment lost 5 bases, leaving 12 bases of the junction unmatched. CDR3 bases: TGTGCCAGCAGTCTCCGCGTGGCTAGCGGGAGACCCTACAATGAGCAGTTCTTC. It is translated as CASSLRVASGRPYNEQFF.

This clone was counted between two and nine times. The chain is built from TRBV13 and TRBJ2-1; 9 bases are a match to TRBD1. V gave up 0 bases and J gave up 3 bases; unmatched junction bases: 9. Germline V lookup: CDR1 PRHDT, CDR2 FYEKMQ (reference sequence). This CDR3 has 18 amino acids. The CDR3 DNA sequence: TGTGCCAGCAGCTTAGGCAAACAGGGGGCAAGAGGCTACAATGAGCAGTTCTTC. It encodes CASSLGKQGARGYNEQFF.

This rearrangement joins TRBV30 to TRBJ2-2; 15 bases line up with TRBD2. Germline V lookup: CDR1 GTSNPN, CDR2 SVGIG (reference sequence). The CDR3 covers 19 residues. The V gene end was trimmed by 0 bases and the J gene end by 1 base; junction bases not matched to a gene: 6. The CDR3 sequence is CAWSVRWGLAGGNTGELFF. The CDR3 bases are TGTGCCTGGAGTGTACGTTGGGGACTAGCGGGGGGGAACACCGGGGAGCTGTTTTTT. Based on the CDR3 plus reference TRBV30 and TRBJ2-2, the full variable domain is SQTIHQWPATLVQPVGSPLSLECTVEGTSNPNLYWYRQAAGRGLQLLFYSVGIGQISSEVPQNLSASRPQDRQFILSSKKLLLSDSGFYLCAWSVRWGLAGGNTGELFFGEGSRLTVL.

The chain uses TRBV11-1 and TRBJ2-7, with 7 positions matching TRBD1. The CDR3 contains 12 residues. V was pared by 4 bases and J by 4 bases, with 1 base of the junction left unmatched. CDR1 SGHAT and CDR2 FQDESV come from the germline V gene (reference sequence). CDR3 nucleotides: TGTGCCAGCAGCTCACAGGGGTACGAGCAGTACTTC. This gives the protein CASSSQGYEQYF. Filled out from reference TRBV11-1 and TRBJ2-7, the complete variable domain reads EAEVAQSPRYKITEKSQAVAFWCDPISGHATLYWYRQILGQGPELLVQFQDESVVDDSQLPKDRFSAERLKGVDSTLKIQPAELGDSAMYLCASSSQGYEQYFGPGTRLTVT.

This sequence joins TRBV18 and TRBJ2-7; 7 nucleotides agree with TRBD1. This CDR3 comprises 16 residues. Germline V gene sequence: CDR1 KGHSH, CDR2 LQKENI. J gave up 5 bases and V 0 bases, and 10 bases lay outside the gene matches. CDR3 DNA: TGTGCCAGCTCACCACCGGTATTTGGTCAGGGGGACGAGCAGTACTTC. It yields the protein CASSPPVFGQGDEQYF.

This chain connects TRBV7-2 to TRBJ2-5; the match to TRBD2 covers 13 bases. CDR1 and CDR2 from the germline V gene are SGHTA and FQGNSA. Germline trimming cut 2 bases from V and 5 bases from J; bases unmatched to any gene: 5. The CDR3 runs 16 residues. As DNA, the CDR3 is TGTGCCAGCAGCTTATCACTAGCGGGAGGGCGGGAGACCCAGTACTTC. It encodes CASSLSLAGGRETQYF.

This chain links TRBV4-3 with TRBJ2-1, with 13 nucleotides matching TRBD2. Germline V gene data show CDR1 as LGHNA and CDR2 as YSLEER. The CDR3 length is 16 residues. V was clipped by 3 bases and J by 4 bases; unmatched bases: 3. The CDR3 loop is CASSQRTSGSYNEQFF. Written as DNA, the CDR3 is TGCGCCAGCAGCCAGCGGACTAGCGGGAGTTACAATGAGCAGTTCTTC.

The chain carries TRBV3-1 (or the pseudogene TRBV3-2) and TRBJ1-5; weak D call: TRBD1 (5 bases). The CDR3 consists of 18 residues. V was trimmed by 5 bases and J by 4 bases, leaving 24 bases between them. Per germline, CDR1 LGHDT and CDR2 YNNKEL (reference sequence). The CDR3 sequence: CASSTLSGVGGVNQPQHF. The CDR3 DNA follows: TGTGCCAGCAGCACCCTCTCGGGGGTGGGGGGGGTAAATCAGCCCCAGCATTTT.

The rearrangement links TRBV14 to TRBJ1-6, with TRBD1 matching over 7 bases. The J segment lost 8 bases and the V segment lost 4 bases, leaving 5 bases of the junction unmatched. This CDR3 spans 14 amino acids. Looked up from germline, CDR1 is SGHDN and CDR2 is FVKESK. CDR3 protein: CASSLRDSYSPLHF. CDR3 nucleotide sequence: TGTGCCAGCAGCCTCCGGGACAGTTATTCACCCCTCCACTTT.

The chain combines TRBV19 with TRBJ1-1; TRBD1 matches at 8 bases. Looked up from germline, CDR1 is LNHDA and CDR2 is SQIVND (reference sequence). The trim removed 6 bases at V and 1 base at J, leaving 1 base unmatched. This CDR3 has 13 amino acids. CDR3 sequence reads: CASRQGANTEAFF. In nucleotides, the CDR3 is TGTGCCAGTAGGCAGGGGGCGAACACTGAAGCTTTCTTT. The complete variable domain, with remaining parts taken from reference TRBV19 and TRBJ1-1, reads DGGITQSPKYLFRKEGQNVTLSCEQNLNHDAMYWYRQDPGQGLRLIYYSQIVNDFQKGDIAEGYSVSREKKESFPLTVTSAQKNPTAFYLCASRQGANTEAFFGQGTRLTVV.

This clone was counted a single time. The chain carries TRBV28 and TRBJ2-2; TRBD2 matches 12 bases. Germline-derived CDR1 and CDR2 are MDHEN and SYDVKM. CDR3 length: 18 residues. Losses at the gene ends were 6 bases for V and 2 bases for J; bases not matched to a gene: 10. CDR3 nucleotide sequence: TGTGCCAGCAGCTATAGACTAGCGGGAGTGGGTAACACCGGGGAGCTGTTTTTT. Translating gives CASSYRLAGVGNTGELFF. The full variable domain, its missing parts supplied by reference TRBV28 and TRBJ2-2, is DVKVTQSSRYLVKRTGEKVFLECVQDMDHENMFWYRQDPGLGLRLIYFSYDVKMKEKGDIPEGYSVSREKKERFSLILESASTNQTSMYLCASSYRLAGVGNTGELFFGEGSRLTVL.

The chain employs TRBV12-3 or TRBV12-4 and TRBJ1-5; D is unclear. The CDR3 is 11 residues long. V dropped 5 bases and J dropped 7 bases, with 6 bases sitting between them. CDR3 in amino acids: CASSTWQPQHF. The CDR3 region has the DNA TGTGCCAGCAGTACTTGGCAGCCCCAGCATTTT.

This sequence joins TRBV7-2 and TRBJ1-2; D perhaps matches TRBD1 (6 bases). The ends were cut back, 10 bases at V and 5 bases at J, with 17 bases in the middle. Germline V gives CDR1 SGHTA, CDR2 FQGNSA. CDR3 length: 13 residues. The CDR3 DNA is TGTGCCATTAGGGGGTTTCGAGCGTATGGCTACACCTTC. It encodes CAIRGFRAYGYTF.

The gene calls are TRBV7-3 and TRBJ2-5; 7 bases map to TRBD2. CDR3 length equals 15 residues. J gave up 4 bases and V 1 base, and 6 bases lay outside the gene matches. The germline V gene encodes CDR1 SGHTA and CDR2 FQGTGA. DNA of the CDR3: TGTGCCAGCAGCTTAAGGGCGGGAGCGGGAGAGACCCAGTACTTC. It is translated as CASSLRAGAGETQYF. Filled out from reference TRBV7-3 and TRBJ2-5, the complete variable domain reads GAGVSQTPSNKVTEKGKYVELRCDPISGHTALYWYRQSLGQGPEFLIYFQGTGAADDSGLPNDRFFAVRPEGSVSTLKIQRTERGDSAVYLCASSLRAGAGETQYFGPGTRLLVL.

The chain couples TRBV29-1 to TRBJ1-2; no clear D gene. Trimming pared 7 bases from V and 8 bases from J, leaving 14 bases between. CDR1 is SQVTM, CDR2 ANQGSEA, per germline. The CDR3 runs 11 residues. The CDR3 is CSGTALEGYTF. The CDR3 DNA is TGCAGCGGAACAGCCCTTGAGGGCTACACCTTC.

This clone was observed once. The J gene is TRBJ1-3, the V gene TRBV18; tentatively, D is TRBD1 (5 bases). The V gene's germline CDR1 is KGHSH and CDR2 LQKENI. V was clipped by 4 bases and J by 0 bases, with 13 bases between them. CDR3 length: 16 amino acids. The CDR3 region is CASSHLGASSGNTIYF. DNA for the CDR3: TGTGCCAGCTCACACCTTGGGGCGTCCTCTGGAAACACCATATATTTT.

The chain joins TRBV10-3 to TRBJ2-1; TRBD2 matches 10 bases. The CDR3 covers 15 residues. Trimming at V came to 6 bases and at J to 9 bases, leaving 11 bases not matched to a gene. CDR1 is ENHRY, CDR2 SYGVKD, per germline. In DNA form, the CDR3 reads TGTGCCATCAGCTGGGGAGCGGGAGGGAGGGGTGAGCAGTTCTTC. It translates to CAISWGAGGRGEQFF.

The chain carries TRBV5-1 and TRBJ2-3; the D gene is possibly TRBD2 (5 bases). Trimming cost V 3 bases and J 6 bases, with 17 bases left between them. Looked up from germline, CDR1 is SGHRS and CDR2 is YFSETQ. The CDR3 runs 15 residues. The CDR3: CASSSSGGPGDTQYF. The CDR3 nucleotides are TGCGCCAGCAGCTCCTCAGGCGGGCCGGGGGATACGCAGTATTTT.

The rearrangement links TRBV7-9 to TRBJ1-4; the D gene is possibly TRBD1 (5 bases). Trimming left V 5 bases short and J 6 bases short, with 16 bases between. CDR1 is SEHNR and CDR2 is FQNEAQ in the germline V gene (reference sequence). CDR3 length equals 15 residues. CDR3 coding DNA: TGTGCCAGCAGCGACCCAACTGGGGGGGATGAAAAACTGTTTTTT. Protein product: CASSDPTGGDEKLFF.

This chain joins TRBV7-3 and TRBJ2-2; the D gene is possibly TRBD2 (6 bases). V dropped 6 bases and J dropped 7 bases, with 12 bases sitting between them. CDR3 length: 13 amino acids. CDR1 is SGHTA, CDR2 FQGTGA, per germline. In DNA, the CDR3 is TGTGCCAGCAGTCGGGACTGGAGCGGGGAGCTGTTTTTT. It codes for CASSRDWSGELFF.

The chain links TRBV19 to TRBJ2-7; the D gene is possibly TRBD2 (5 bases). Trimming cost V 3 bases and J 2 bases, with 8 bases left between them. The CDR3 sequence is 13 residues long. The germline CDR1 and CDR2 sequences are LNHDA and SQIVND (reference sequence). Here the CDR3 reads CASSITGTYEQYF. The CDR3 DNA is TGTGCCAGTAGTATCACGGGGACCTACGAGCAGTACTTC.

This clone showed up just once. The J gene is TRBJ1-6, the V gene TRBV19; tentatively, D is TRBD1 (5 bases). V lost 3 bases, J lost 7 bases, and 10 bases lay in between. CDR1 LNHDA and CDR2 SQIVND come from the germline V gene (reference sequence). CDR3 length equals 14 residues. CDR3 sequence reads: CASSIAGVNSPLHF. The CDR3 nucleotides read TGTGCCAGTAGTATCGCGGGGGTGAATTCACCCCTCCACTTT.

This chain connects TRBV28 to TRBJ2-7; 7 positions agree with TRBD1. J gave up 6 bases and V 7 bases, and 6 bases lay outside the gene matches. In germline, CDR1 is MDHEN, CDR2 SYDVKM. CDR3 length equals 12 residues. For the CDR3, the DNA is TGTGCCAGCACCCACCGGACAGGCGAGCAGTACTTC. Protein: CASTHRTGEQYF.

V gene TRBV7-2 combines with J gene TRBJ2-5; 16 positions match TRBD2. V trimming: 5 bases; J trimming: 2 bases; junction bases outside the gene matches: 5. Germline lookup yields CDR1 SGHTA and CDR2 FQGNSA. The CDR3 sequence is 17 residues long. CDR3 loop: CASSQGLAGGLQETQYF. DNA for the CDR3: TGTGCCAGCAGCCAGGGACTAGCGGGAGGGTTGCAAGAGACCCAGTACTTC.

The CDR3 nucleotides read TGTGCCAGCAGCTTAGGAGGGAGAGCCACCGGGGAGCTGTTTTTT. This sequence encodes CASSLGGRATGELFF. J is TRBJ2-2 and V is TRBV11-3; the D gene is possibly TRBD2 (5 bases). The CDR3 is 15 amino acids. The V gene lost 1 base and the J gene lost 4 bases, with 10 bases spanning the gap. Germline CDR1 SGHNT, CDR2 YENEEA.

This clone is a singleton in its sample. The chain carries TRBV19 and TRBJ2-2; 10 nucleotides align to TRBD1. This CDR3 region has 14 residues. Germline V gives CDR1 LNHDA, CDR2 SQIVND (reference sequence). As DNA, the CDR3 is TGTGTAAGACAGGGGGCGCCGAACACCGGGGAGCTGTTTTTT. It encodes CVRQGAPNTGELFF.

V gene TRBV19 combines with J gene TRBJ1-2, with D possibly TRBD1 on 6 matching bases. With 9 bases removed from V and 5 bases from J, the gap between germline ends came to 19 bases. The CDR3 is made up of 14 amino acids. Germline V lookup: CDR1 LNHDA, CDR2 SQIVND (reference sequence). CDR3 sequence: CASLDIWGRYGYTF. The CDR3 bases are TGTGCCAGCCTGGACATCTGGGGGCGGTATGGCTACACCTTC.